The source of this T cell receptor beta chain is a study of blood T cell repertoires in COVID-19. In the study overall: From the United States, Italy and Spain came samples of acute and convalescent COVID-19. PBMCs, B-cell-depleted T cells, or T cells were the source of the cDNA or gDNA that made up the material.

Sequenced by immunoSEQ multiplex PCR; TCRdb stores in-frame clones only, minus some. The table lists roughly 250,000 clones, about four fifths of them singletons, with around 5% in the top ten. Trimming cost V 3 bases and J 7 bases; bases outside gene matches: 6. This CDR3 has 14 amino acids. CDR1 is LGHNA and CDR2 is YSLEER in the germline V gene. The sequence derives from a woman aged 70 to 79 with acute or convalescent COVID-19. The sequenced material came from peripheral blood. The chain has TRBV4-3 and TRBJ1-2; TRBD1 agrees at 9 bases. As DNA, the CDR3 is TGCGCCAGCAGCCATGGGACAGGGATGGTTGGCTACACCTTC. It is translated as CASSHGTGMVGYTF.